This TCR beta chain appears in the sequencing data of a study of beta chain features in type 1 diabetes. Since all of the isolated RNA was reverse transcribed, expressed TCRB transcripts were what got sequenced. Sequenced by immunoSEQ multiplex PCR; TCRdb stores in-frame clones only, minus some. The data show 900,000 or so clones, 17% seen once. The CDR3 runs 16 residues. Trimming took 6 bases from V and 5 from J; bases not matched to a gene: 9. CDR1 KGHSH and CDR2 LQKENI come from the germline V gene. Material: naive CD4+ T cells from blood. The receptor was isolated from a woman aged 18-29 years in good health. The V and J genes are TRBV18 and TRBJ2-1; 11 nucleotides align to TRBD2. The CDR3 sequence is CASSPYSGRANNEQFF. The CDR3 DNA sequence: TGTGCCAGCTCCCCCTATAGCGGGAGGGCCAACAATGAGCAGTTCTTC.